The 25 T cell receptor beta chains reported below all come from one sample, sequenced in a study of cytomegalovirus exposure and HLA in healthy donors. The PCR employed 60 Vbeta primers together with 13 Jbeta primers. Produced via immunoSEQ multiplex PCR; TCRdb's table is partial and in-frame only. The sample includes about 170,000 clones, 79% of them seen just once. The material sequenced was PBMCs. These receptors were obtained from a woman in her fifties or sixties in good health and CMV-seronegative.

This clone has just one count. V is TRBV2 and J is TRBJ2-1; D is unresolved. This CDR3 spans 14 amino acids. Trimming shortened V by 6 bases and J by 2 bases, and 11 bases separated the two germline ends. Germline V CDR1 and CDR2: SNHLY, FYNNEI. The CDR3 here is CASRTTKAYNEQFF. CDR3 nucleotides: TGTGCCAGCAGAACCACTAAGGCCTACAATGAGCAGTTCTTC. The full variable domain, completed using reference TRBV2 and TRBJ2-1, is EPEVTQTPSHQVTQMGQEVILRCVPISNHLYFYWYRQILGQKVEFLVSFYNNEISEKSEIFDDQFSVERPDGSNFTLKIRSTKLEDSAMYFCASRTTKAYNEQFFGPGTRLTVL.

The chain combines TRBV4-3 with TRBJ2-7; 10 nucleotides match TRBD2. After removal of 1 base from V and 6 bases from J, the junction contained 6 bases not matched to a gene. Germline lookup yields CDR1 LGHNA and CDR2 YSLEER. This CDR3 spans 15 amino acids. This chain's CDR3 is CASSQAGTSVLEQYF. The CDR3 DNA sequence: TGCGCCAGCAGCCAAGCCGGGACTAGCGTGCTCGAGCAGTACTTC.

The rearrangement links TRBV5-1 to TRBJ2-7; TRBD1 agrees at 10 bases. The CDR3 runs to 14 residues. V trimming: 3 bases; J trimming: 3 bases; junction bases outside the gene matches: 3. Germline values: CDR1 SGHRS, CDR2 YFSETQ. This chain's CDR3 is CASSWTGGVYEQYF. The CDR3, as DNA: TGCGCCAGCAGCTGGACAGGGGGTGTCTACGAGCAGTACTTC.

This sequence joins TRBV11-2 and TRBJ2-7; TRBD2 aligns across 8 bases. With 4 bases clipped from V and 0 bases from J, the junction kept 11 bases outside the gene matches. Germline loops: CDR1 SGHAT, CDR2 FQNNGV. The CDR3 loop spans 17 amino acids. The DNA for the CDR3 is TGTGCCAGCAGCTCTTCGCCAAGCGGGGGAGCCTCCTACGAGCAGTACTTC. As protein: CASSSSPSGGASYEQYF. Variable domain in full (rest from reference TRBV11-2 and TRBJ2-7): EAGVAQSPRYKIIEKRQSVAFWCNPISGHATLYWYQQILGQGPKLLIQFQNNGVVDDSQLPKDRFSAERLKGVDSTLKIQPAKLEDSAVYLCASSSSPSGGASYEQYFGPGTRLTVT.

CDR3 loop: CASSLVGGPYNEQFF. The CDR3 DNA is TGTGCCAGCAGCTTAGTAGGGGGCCCCTACAATGAGCAGTTCTTC. The V call is TRBV11-2, the J call TRBJ2-1, with TRBD1 matching over 7 bases. Germline V gene sequence: CDR1 SGHAT, CDR2 FQNNGV. J lost 2 bases, V lost 1 base, and 2 bases had no gene match. This CDR3 contains 15 residues.

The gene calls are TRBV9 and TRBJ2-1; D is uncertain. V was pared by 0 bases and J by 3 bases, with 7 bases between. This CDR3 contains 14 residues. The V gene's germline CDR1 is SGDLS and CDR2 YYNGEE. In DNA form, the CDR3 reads TGTGCCAGCAGCGTAGGAGGTGGCTACAATGAGCAGTTCTTC. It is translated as CASSVGGGYNEQFF. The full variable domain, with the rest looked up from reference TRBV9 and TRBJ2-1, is DSGVTQTPKHLITATGQRVTLRCSPRSGDLSVYWYQQSLDQGLQFLIQYYNGEERAKGNILERFSAQQFPDLHSELNLSSLELGDSALYFCASSVGGGYNEQFFGPGTRLTVL.

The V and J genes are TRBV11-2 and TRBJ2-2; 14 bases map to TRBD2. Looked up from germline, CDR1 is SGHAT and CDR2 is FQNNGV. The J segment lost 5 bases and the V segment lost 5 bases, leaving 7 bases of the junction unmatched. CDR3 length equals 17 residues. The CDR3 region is CASSPGLAGGITGELFF. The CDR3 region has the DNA TGTGCCAGCAGCCCTGGACTAGCGGGGGGTATTACCGGGGAGCTGTTTTTT.

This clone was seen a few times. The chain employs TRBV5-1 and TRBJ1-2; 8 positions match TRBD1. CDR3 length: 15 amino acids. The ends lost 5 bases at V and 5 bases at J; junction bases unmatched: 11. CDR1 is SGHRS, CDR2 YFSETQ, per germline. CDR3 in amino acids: CASRNGTGAWYGYTF. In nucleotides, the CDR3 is TGCGCCAGCAGGAATGGGACAGGAGCTTGGTATGGCTACACCTTC.

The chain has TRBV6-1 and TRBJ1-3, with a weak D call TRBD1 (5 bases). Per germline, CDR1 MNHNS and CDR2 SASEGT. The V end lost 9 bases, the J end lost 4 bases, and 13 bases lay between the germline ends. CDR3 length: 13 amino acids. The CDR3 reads CASGADTGNTIYF. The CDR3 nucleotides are TGTGCCAGTGGGGCGGATACAGGAAACACCATATATTTT.

CDR3 bases: TGTGCCTGGAGTACCGGGACTAGCGGAGCTGAGCAGTTCTTC. Amino acids: CAWSTGTSGAEQFF. The rearrangement links TRBV30 to TRBJ2-1, with TRBD2 identical over 11 bases. The CDR3 runs 14 residues. The junction had 6 bases not matched to a gene; V was cut back by 2 bases and J by 9 bases. Per germline, CDR1 GTSNPN and CDR2 SVGIG (reference sequence).

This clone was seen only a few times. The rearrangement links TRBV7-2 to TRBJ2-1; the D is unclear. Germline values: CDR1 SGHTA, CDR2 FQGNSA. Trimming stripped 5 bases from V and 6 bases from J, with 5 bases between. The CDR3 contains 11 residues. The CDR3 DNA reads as TGTGCCAGCAGCCTGGCCAATGAGCAGTTCTTC. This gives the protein CASSLANEQFF.

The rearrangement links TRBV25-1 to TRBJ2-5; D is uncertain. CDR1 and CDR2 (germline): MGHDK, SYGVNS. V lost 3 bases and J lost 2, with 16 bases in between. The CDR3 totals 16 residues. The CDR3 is CASSDSCPEIQETQYF. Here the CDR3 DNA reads TGTGCCAGCAGTGATTCTTGTCCGGAGATTCAAGAGACCCAGTACTTC.

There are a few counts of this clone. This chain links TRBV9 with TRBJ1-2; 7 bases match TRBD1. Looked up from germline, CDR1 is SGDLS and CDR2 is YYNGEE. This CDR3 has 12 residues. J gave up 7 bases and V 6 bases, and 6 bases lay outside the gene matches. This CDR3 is CASKYRGLGYTF. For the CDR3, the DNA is TGTGCCAGCAAGTATAGGGGGCTTGGCTACACCTTC. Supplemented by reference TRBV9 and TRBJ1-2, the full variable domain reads DSGVTQTPKHLITATGQRVTLRCSPRSGDLSVYWYQQSLDQGLQFLIQYYNGEERAKGNILERFSAQQFPDLHSELNLSSLELGDSALYFCASKYRGLGYTFGSGTRLTVV.

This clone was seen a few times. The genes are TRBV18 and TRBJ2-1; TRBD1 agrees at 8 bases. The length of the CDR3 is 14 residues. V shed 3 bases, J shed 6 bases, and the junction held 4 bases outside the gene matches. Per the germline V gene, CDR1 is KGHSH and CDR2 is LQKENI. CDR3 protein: CASSPDRASNEQFF. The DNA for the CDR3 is TGTGCCAGCTCACCGGACAGGGCAAGCAATGAGCAGTTCTTC.

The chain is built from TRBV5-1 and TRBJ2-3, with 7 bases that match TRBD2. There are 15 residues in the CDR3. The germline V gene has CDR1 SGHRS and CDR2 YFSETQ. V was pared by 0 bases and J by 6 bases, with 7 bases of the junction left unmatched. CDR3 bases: TGCGCCAGCAGCTTGGCCACGGGGGGTCGGGATACGCAGTATTTT. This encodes CASSLATGGRDTQYF.

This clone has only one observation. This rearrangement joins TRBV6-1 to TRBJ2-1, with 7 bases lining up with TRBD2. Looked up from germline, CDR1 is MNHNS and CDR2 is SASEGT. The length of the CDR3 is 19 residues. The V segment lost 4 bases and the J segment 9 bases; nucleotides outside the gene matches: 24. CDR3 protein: CASSVRGWSGAPGGGEQFF. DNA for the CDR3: TGTGCCAGCAGTGTCCGGGGTTGGAGCGGGGCCCCCGGTGGCGGTGAGCAGTTCTTC.

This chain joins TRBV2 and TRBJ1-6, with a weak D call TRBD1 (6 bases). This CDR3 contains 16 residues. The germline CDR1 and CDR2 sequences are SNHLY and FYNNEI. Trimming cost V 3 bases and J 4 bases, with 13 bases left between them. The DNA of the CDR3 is TGTGCCAGCAGTGAGAGTCCCGGGACATATAATTCACCCCTCCACTTT. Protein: CASSESPGTYNSPLHF.

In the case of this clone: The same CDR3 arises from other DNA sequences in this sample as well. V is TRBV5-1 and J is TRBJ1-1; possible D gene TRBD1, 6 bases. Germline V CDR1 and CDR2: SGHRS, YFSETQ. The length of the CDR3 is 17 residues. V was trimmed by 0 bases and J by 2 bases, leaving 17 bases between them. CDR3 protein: CASSLGGHERSNTEAFF. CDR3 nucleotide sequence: TGCGCCAGCAGCTTGGGGGGACACGAACGAAGCAACACTGAAGCTTTCTTT.

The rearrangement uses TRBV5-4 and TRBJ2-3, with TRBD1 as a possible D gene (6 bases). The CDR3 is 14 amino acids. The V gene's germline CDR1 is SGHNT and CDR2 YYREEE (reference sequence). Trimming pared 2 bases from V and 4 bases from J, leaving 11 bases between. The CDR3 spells CASSFEGVADTQYF. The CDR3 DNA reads TGTGCCAGCAGCTTTGAGGGGGTCGCAGATACGCAGTATTTT. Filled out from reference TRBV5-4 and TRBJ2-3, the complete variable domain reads ETGVTQSPTHLIKTRGQQVTLRCSSQSGHNTVSWYQQALGQGPQFIFQYYREEENGRGNFPPRFSGLQFPNYSSELNVNALELDDSALYLCASSFEGVADTQYFGPGTRLTVL.

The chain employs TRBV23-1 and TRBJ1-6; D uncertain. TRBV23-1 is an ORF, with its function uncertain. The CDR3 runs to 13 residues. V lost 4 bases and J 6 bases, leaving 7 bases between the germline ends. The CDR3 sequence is CASSPDCNSPLHF. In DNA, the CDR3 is TGCGCCAGCAGTCCGGACTGTAATTCACCCCTCCACTTT.

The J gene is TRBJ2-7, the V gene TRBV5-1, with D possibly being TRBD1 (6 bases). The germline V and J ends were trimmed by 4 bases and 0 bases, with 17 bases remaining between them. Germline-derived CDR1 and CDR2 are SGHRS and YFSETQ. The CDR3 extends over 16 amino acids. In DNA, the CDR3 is TGCGCCAGCAGCCCAAATCTACAGGGCTTCTCCTACGAGCAGTACTTC. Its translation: CASSPNLQGFSYEQYF.

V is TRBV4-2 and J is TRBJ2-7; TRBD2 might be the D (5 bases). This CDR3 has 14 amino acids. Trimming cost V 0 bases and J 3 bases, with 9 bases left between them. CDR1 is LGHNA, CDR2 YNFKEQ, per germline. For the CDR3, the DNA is TGTGCCAGCAGCCAAGAGAGGGCAGACTACGAGCAGTACTTC. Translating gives CASSQERADYEQYF.

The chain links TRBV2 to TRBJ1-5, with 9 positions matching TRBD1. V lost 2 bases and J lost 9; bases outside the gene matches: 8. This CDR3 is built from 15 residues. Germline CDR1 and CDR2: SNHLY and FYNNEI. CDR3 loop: CASSELGQGLWPQHF. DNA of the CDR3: TGTGCCAGCAGTGAACTCGGACAGGGGCTATGGCCCCAGCATTTT.

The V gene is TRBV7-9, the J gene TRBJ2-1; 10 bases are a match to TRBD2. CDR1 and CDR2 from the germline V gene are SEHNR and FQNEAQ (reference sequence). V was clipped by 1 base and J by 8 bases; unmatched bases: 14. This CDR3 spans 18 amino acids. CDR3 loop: CASSLVGLAGAGGDEQFF. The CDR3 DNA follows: TGTGCCAGCAGCTTAGTAGGTCTAGCGGGGGCCGGAGGCGATGAGCAGTTCTTC.

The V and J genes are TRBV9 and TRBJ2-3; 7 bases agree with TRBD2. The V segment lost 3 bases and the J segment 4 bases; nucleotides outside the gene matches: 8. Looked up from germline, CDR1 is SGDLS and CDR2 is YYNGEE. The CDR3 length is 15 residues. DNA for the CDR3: TGTGCCAGCAGCGCCGAGGGCGGGAGACCAGATACGCAGTATTTT. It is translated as CASSAEGGRPDTQYF.